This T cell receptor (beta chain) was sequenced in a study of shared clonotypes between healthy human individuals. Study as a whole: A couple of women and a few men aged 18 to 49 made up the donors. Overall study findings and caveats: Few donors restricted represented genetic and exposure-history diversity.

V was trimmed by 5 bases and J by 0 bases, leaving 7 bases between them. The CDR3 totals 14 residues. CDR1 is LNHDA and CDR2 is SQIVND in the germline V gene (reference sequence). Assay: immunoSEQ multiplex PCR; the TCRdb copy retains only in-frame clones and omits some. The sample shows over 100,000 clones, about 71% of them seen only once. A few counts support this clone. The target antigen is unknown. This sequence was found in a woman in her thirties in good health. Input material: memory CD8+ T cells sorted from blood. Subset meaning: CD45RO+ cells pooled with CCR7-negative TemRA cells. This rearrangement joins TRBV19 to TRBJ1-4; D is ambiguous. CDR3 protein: CASSPRATNEKLFF. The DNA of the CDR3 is TGTGCCAGTAGTCCACGGGCAACTAATGAAAAACTGTTTTTT.